The TCR beta chain under discussion was sequenced for a study of CD8 T cells in Susac syndrome. Blood CD8+ and CD4+ T cells underwent high-throughput TCR beta sequencing. Relapsing-remitting disease, either stable or active, was present in the multiple sclerosis controls, who were treatment-naive patients. In this sample, this clonotype turned up once. Looked up from germline, CDR1 is LGHDT and CDR2 is YNNKEL (reference sequence). Trimming stripped 3 bases from V and 3 bases from J, with 10 bases between. The CDR3 is made up of 14 amino acids. With random hexamers, 0.5 to 1 ug RNA was reverse transcribed. MiXCR was run by TCRdb on the immunoSEQ multiplex PCR reads, yielding one entry per CDR3 protein. In the table there are about 440,000 distinct CDR3 sequences, 75% to 90% of which are singletons.

The rearrangement joins TRBV3-1 to TRBJ2-3; D is perhaps TRBD1 or TRBD2 (5 bases each). The sequence was collected from a human donor with multiple sclerosis. The sample taken for sequencing was CD8+ T cells from PBMCs. CDR3 in DNA: TGTGCCAGCAGCCAGGGACCTACTACAGATACGCAGTATTTT. Translating gives CASSQGPTTDTQYF.